The 15 T cell receptor beta chains listed next were all sequenced from one sample in a study of cytomegalovirus exposure and HLA in healthy donors. Researchers ran the PCR with 60 Vbeta and 13 Jbeta primers. Sequencing used immunoSEQ multiplex PCR; TCRdb keeps in-frame clones, though not all of them. The table has 100,000 or so clones, roughly 70% seen once. Sequencing was performed on PBMCs. The source is a man in his forties in good health and CMV-seropositive.

The J gene is TRBJ1-2, the V gene TRBV29-1; no clear D gene. CDR1 is SQVTM, CDR2 ANQGSEA, per germline. The CDR3 runs to 14 residues. V was clipped by 0 bases and J by 4 bases, with 12 bases between them. CDR3 residues: CSVEDRGRGYGYTF. The CDR3 DNA sequence: TGCAGCGTTGAAGATCGAGGACGGGGCTATGGCTACACCTTC.

V usage is TRBV9 and J usage is TRBJ2-5; 10 positions match TRBD1. The V segment lost 3 bases and the J segment 4 bases; nucleotides outside the gene matches: 6. Germline loops: CDR1 SGDLS, CDR2 YYNGEE. The CDR3 has 15 amino acids. The CDR3 region is CASSAPGQGRETQYF. DNA of the CDR3: TGTGCCAGCAGCGCCCCGGGACAGGGGCGAGAGACCCAGTACTTC. The full variable domain, in which reference TRBV9 and TRBJ2-5 provide the parts outside the CDR3, is DSGVTQTPKHLITATGQRVTLRCSPRSGDLSVYWYQQSLDQGLQFLIQYYNGEERAKGNILERFSAQQFPDLHSELNLSSLELGDSALYFCASSAPGQGRETQYFGPGTRLLVL.

This clone was recorded once. The chain joins TRBV27 to TRBJ2-3, with D tentatively TRBD2 (5 bases). Germline V CDR1 and CDR2: MNHEY, SMNVEV (reference sequence). CDR3 length: 15 amino acids. V lost 3 bases and J lost 4, with 14 bases in between. The CDR3 is CASSFEGSRADTQYF. CDR3 bases: TGTGCCAGCAGTTTCGAGGGCAGCCGGGCAGATACGCAGTATTTT.

J is TRBJ2-5 and V is TRBV2; D call uncertain. The CDR3 runs to 13 residues. CDR1 and CDR2 (germline): SNHLY, FYNNEI. Trimming left V 5 bases short and J 0 bases short, with 7 bases between. Here the CDR3 DNA reads TGTGCCAGCAGTCAACTCAACCAAGAGACCCAGTACTTC. Protein product: CASSQLNQETQYF.

This chain connects TRBV4-3 to TRBJ1-1, with 11 bases identical to TRBD1. The CDR3 is made up of 16 amino acids. The junction had 10 bases not matched to a gene; V was cut back by 6 bases and J by 4 bases. Germline V lookup: CDR1 LGHNA, CDR2 YSLEER. The CDR3 region has the DNA TGCGCCAGCAGGCAGGGGACAGGGGGTTCGGGCACTGAAGCTTTCTTT. It encodes CASRQGTGGSGTEAFF.

The J gene is TRBJ2-1, the V gene TRBV7-9; TRBD2 agrees at 10 bases. J gave up 3 bases and V 5 bases, and 4 bases lay outside the gene matches. Germline values: CDR1 SEHNR, CDR2 FQNEAQ (reference sequence). The CDR3 loop spans 15 amino acids. The CDR3 region has the DNA TGTGCCAGCAGCCTTCAGCGGGAGGGCTACAATGAGCAGTTCTTC. Protein product: CASSLQREGYNEQFF.

This rearrangement joins TRBV6-5 to TRBJ1-4; no reliable D call. The germline V gene encodes CDR1 MNHEY and CDR2 SVGAGI. Trimming took 6 bases from V and 5 from J, leaving 13 bases between them. The CDR3 is 14 residues long. CDR3 DNA: TGTGCCAGCAGCCTGGCGGAAACAAATGAAAAACTGTTTTTT. Its translation: CASSLAETNEKLFF.

V is TRBV5-1 and J is TRBJ1-5; TRBD1 is a possible D gene (5 bases). Trimming left V 0 bases short and J 0 bases short, with 10 bases between. The CDR3 has 16 amino acids. Germline-derived CDR1 and CDR2 are SGHRS and YFSETQ. The CDR3 region is CASSLGSGYSNQPQHF. CDR3 sequence (DNA): TGCGCCAGCAGCTTGGGGTCAGGGTATAGCAATCAGCCCCAGCATTTT.

For this clone: Other DNA sequences within the sample encode an identical CDR3. The chain is built from TRBV30 and TRBJ1-4; D gene uncertain. Germline V lookup: CDR1 GTSNPN, CDR2 SVGIG (reference sequence). The V gene lost 0 bases and the J gene lost 8 bases, with 7 bases spanning the gap. The CDR3 totals 12 residues. CDR3 sequence: CAWSVLREKLFF. In DNA, the CDR3 is TGTGCCTGGAGTGTTCTTCGGGAAAAACTGTTTTTT.

V usage is TRBV5-1 and J usage is TRBJ2-3, with D possibly TRBD2 on 6 matching bases. Germline lookup yields CDR1 SGHRS and CDR2 YFSETQ. V was shortened by 3 bases and J by 5 bases, with 7 bases between the two germline ends. This CDR3 is 12 amino acids long. The CDR3 here is CASSWGGDTQYF. In DNA form, the CDR3 reads TGCGCCAGCAGCTGGGGAGGAGATACGCAGTATTTT.

The chain combines TRBV9 with TRBJ2-2; 9 positions match TRBD2. Per the germline V gene, CDR1 is SGDLS and CDR2 is YYNGEE. CDR3 size: 17 residues. The ends lost 3 bases at V and 2 bases at J; junction bases unmatched: 8. The CDR3 sequence: CASSDRPGLANTGELFF. For the CDR3, the DNA is TGTGCCAGCAGCGACCGACCGGGACTAGCTAACACCGGGGAGCTGTTTTTT.

This clone showed up just a few times. The rearrangement joins TRBV27 to TRBJ2-1; the D is unclear. Germline CDR1 and CDR2: MNHEY and SMNVEV (reference sequence). The CDR3 contains 12 residues. V lost 4 bases, J lost 5 bases, and 6 bases lay in between. As DNA, the CDR3 is TGTGCCAGCAGTTCACGAGACAATGAGCAGTTCTTC. Its translation: CASSSRDNEQFF.

This clone occurred once. The V call is TRBV4-3, the J call TRBJ2-7, with D tentatively TRBD2 (6 bases). V lost 3 bases to trimming and J lost 7 bases, with 22 bases between them. Per germline, CDR1 LGHNA and CDR2 YSLEER. This CDR3 comprises 16 residues. CDR3 protein: CASSQGVTSPGVEQYF. As DNA, the CDR3 is TGCGCCAGCAGCCAGGGGGTTACTAGCCCGGGGGTGGAGCAGTACTTC.

The chain uses TRBV6-6 and TRBJ2-6, with 7 positions matching TRBD2. Germline V CDR1 and CDR2: MNHNY, SVGAGI (reference sequence). The CDR3 runs to 15 residues. J lost 2 bases, V lost 6 bases, and 4 bases had no gene match. The CDR3 DNA sequence: TGTGCCAGCAGCTCAAGCGGGGCTGGGGCCAACGTCCTGACTTTC. As protein: CASSSSGAGANVLTF.

The V gene is TRBV6-5, the J gene TRBJ2-1, with D unclear. In germline, CDR1 is MNHEY, CDR2 SVGAGI. Trimming stripped 6 bases from V and 10 bases from J, with 16 bases between. There are 13 residues in the CDR3. CDR3 in DNA: TGTGCCAGCAGCCCCTCCGCGAAGATGGAGCAGTTCTTC. Protein product: CASSPSAKMEQFF.